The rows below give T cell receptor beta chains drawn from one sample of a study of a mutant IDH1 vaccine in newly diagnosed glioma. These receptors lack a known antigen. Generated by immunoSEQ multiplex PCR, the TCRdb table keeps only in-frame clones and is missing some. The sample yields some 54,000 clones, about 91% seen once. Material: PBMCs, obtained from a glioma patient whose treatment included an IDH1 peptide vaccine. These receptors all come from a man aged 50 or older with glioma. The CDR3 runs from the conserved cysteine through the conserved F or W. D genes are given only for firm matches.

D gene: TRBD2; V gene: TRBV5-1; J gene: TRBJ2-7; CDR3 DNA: TGCGCCAGCAGCTTGGTTCCTAGCGGGGGGACCTACGAGCAGTACTTC; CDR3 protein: CASSLVPSGGTYEQYF
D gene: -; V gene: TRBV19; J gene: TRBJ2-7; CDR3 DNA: TGTGCCAGTAGTATATGGATGGGAGCCGGCTACGAGCAGTACTTC; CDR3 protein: CASSIWMGAGYEQYF
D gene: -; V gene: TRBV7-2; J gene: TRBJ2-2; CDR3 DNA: TGTGCCAGCAGCTTACAACCCGAGAACGGGGAGCTGTTTTTT; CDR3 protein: CASSLQPENGELFF
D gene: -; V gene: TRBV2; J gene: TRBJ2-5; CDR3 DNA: TGTGCCAGCAGGGCGGGACGGACGCAAGAGACCCAGTACTTC; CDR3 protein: CASRAGRTQETQYF
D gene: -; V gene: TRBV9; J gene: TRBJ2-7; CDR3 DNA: TGTGCCAGCAGCGTAGTTCCGGAGGCTTACGAGCAGTACTTC; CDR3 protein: CASSVVPEAYEQYF
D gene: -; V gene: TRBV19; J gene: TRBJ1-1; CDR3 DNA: TGTGCCAGTAGATACAAAGGTGGCCAACCCGAGGGAGCTTTCTTT; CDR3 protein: CASRYKGGQPEGAFF
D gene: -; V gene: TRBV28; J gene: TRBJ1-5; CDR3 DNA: TGTGCCAGCTTTGCCAGCAATCAGCCCCAGCATTTT; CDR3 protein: CASFASNQPQHF
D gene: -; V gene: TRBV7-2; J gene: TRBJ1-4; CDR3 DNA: TGTGCCAGCAGCTTAGCGGGTTTGGCTAATGAAAAACTGTTTTTT; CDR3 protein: CASSLAGLANEKLFF
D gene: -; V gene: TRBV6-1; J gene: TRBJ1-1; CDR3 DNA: TGTGCCAGCACCCTGGCAGGGGCGGTTACTGAAGCTTTCTTT; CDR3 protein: CASTLAGAVTEAFF
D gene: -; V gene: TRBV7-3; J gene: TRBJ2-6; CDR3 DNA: TGTGCCAGCAGCTTACAGGGCCCGGGGTCTGGGGCCAACGTCCTGACTTTC; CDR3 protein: CASSLQGPGSGANVLTF
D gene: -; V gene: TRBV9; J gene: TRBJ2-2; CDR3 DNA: TGTGCCAGCAGCGCGCTGGACTGGAACACCGGGGAGCTGTTTTTT; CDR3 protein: CASSALDWNTGELFF
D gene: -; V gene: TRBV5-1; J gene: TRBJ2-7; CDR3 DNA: TGCGCCAGCAGCCCCGGGGGCGGGGGAACCATAGCCTACGAGCAGTACTTC; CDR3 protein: CASSPGGGGTIAYEQYF
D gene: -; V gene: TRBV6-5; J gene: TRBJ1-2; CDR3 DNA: TGTGCCAGCAGTTCCAAGGGGGGGTATTTCGGATATGGCTACACCTTC; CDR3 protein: CASSSKGGYFGYGYTF
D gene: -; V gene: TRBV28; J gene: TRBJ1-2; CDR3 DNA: TGTGCCAGCGTGACAGCCGCTTCGAACTATGGCTACACCTTC; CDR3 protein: CASVTAASNYGYTF